Listed below are T cell receptor beta chains from one sample, sequenced in a study of blood T cell repertoires in COVID-19. TCRdb's copy holds only in-frame clones and misses some; the assay was immunoSEQ multiplex PCR. The table lists some 42,000 clones, about 90% of them singletons, with 8% to 9.5% in the top ten. The sample comprised peripheral blood. These receptors were obtained from a man over 45 with active COVID-19. CDR3s include the opening cysteine and the closing phenylalanine or tryptophan. Each record gives: V gene, clone size, D gene, J gene, CDR3 DNA, CDR3 protein. D genes are given only for firm matches. The listing skips clone size in some rows; elsewhere it reads once, few, many or a size class.

v_call: TRBV29-1
clone_size: .
d_call: TRBD1
j_call: TRBJ2-7
cdr3_nt: TGCAGCGTGACAGGGGGACTGTCCTACGAGCAGTACTTC
cdr3_aa: CSVTGGLSYEQYF

v_call: TRBV5-4
clone_size: .
d_call: .
j_call: TRBJ1-1
cdr3_nt: TGTGCCAGCAGCTTGAATGCAGGATCCGGGGTGAACACTGAAGCTTTCTTT
cdr3_aa: CASSLNAGSGVNTEAFF

v_call: TRBV12-5
clone_size: .
d_call: TRBD1
j_call: TRBJ2-7
cdr3_nt: TGTGCTAGTGGTGACAACCGGGACAGACCTTACGAGCAGTACTTC
cdr3_aa: CASGDNRDRPYEQYF

v_call: TRBV5-1
clone_size: once
d_call: .
j_call: TRBJ1-1
cdr3_nt: TGCGCCAGCAGCTTGGATAGTGTTTTCGGTGAAGCTTTCTTT
cdr3_aa: CASSLDSVFGEAFF

v_call: TRBV24-1
clone_size: .
d_call: TRBD1
j_call: TRBJ1-5
cdr3_nt: TGTGCCACCACCGGACAGGTCAATCAGCCCCAGCATTTT
cdr3_aa: CATTGQVNQPQHF

v_call: TRBV7-9
clone_size: .
d_call: .
j_call: TRBJ2-1
cdr3_nt: TGTGCCAGCAGCCGGGGAAATGAGCAGTTCTTC
cdr3_aa: CASSRGNEQFF

v_call: TRBV30
clone_size: .
d_call: TRBD1
j_call: TRBJ2-7
cdr3_nt: TGTGCCTGGAGCCTGGACAGGGTAGGGCTCGAGCAGTACTTC
cdr3_aa: CAWSLDRVGLEQYF

v_call: TRBV28
clone_size: few
d_call: .
j_call: TRBJ1-2
cdr3_nt: TGTGCCAGCAGCCCCGGGGCTAACTATGGCTACACCTTC
cdr3_aa: CASSPGANYGYTF

v_call: TRBV5-6
clone_size: .
d_call: TRBD2
j_call: TRBJ2-1
cdr3_nt: TGTGCCAGCAGCTTCAAGCCGGGACTAGCGCGTTTCAATGAGCAGTTCTTC
cdr3_aa: CASSFKPGLARFNEQFF

v_call: TRBV4-2
clone_size: once
d_call: TRBD2
j_call: TRBJ2-5
cdr3_nt: TGTGCCAGCAGCCAAGAGGGACTAGCGGGAGTCGGGGAGACCCAGTACTTC
cdr3_aa: CASSQEGLAGVGETQYF

v_call: TRBV5-1
clone_size: once
d_call: TRBD2
j_call: TRBJ2-3
cdr3_nt: TGCGCCAGCAGCCCCGGCGAGCTAGCGGGAGGTAAAGATACGCAGTATTTT
cdr3_aa: CASSPGELAGGKDTQYF

v_call: TRBV2
clone_size: .
d_call: TRBD2
j_call: TRBJ2-5
cdr3_nt: TGTGCCAGCAGTCGTAGCGGGACGCTCCAAGAGACCCAGTACTTC
cdr3_aa: CASSRSGTLQETQYF

v_call: TRBV27
clone_size: .
d_call: TRBD1
j_call: TRBJ1-1
cdr3_nt: TGTGCCAGCAGCCGACAGGGCGGCACTGAAGCTTTCTTT
cdr3_aa: CASSRQGGTEAFF

v_call: TRBV15
clone_size: once
d_call: TRBD2
j_call: TRBJ2-5
cdr3_nt: TGTGCCACCAGCAGGGGTAGCGGGAGGGCCAAGACCCAGTACTTC
cdr3_aa: CATSRGSGRAKTQYF

v_call: TRBV29-1
clone_size: .
d_call: .
j_call: TRBJ1-6
cdr3_nt: TGCAGCGTGGGGGGAGGGGAGCTTGGTTCACCCCTCCACTTT
cdr3_aa: CSVGGGELGSPLHF

v_call: TRBV19
clone_size: few
d_call: TRBD1
j_call: TRBJ1-2
cdr3_nt: TGTGCCAGTAGGGGACAGGGGACCACCAAAGGCTACACCTTC
cdr3_aa: CASRGQGTTKGYTF

v_call: TRBV3-1/TRBV3-2
clone_size: .
d_call: .
j_call: TRBJ1-3
cdr3_nt: TGTGCCAGCAGCCAAGATAGATCGCCAGGAGGGCGCTCTGGAAACACCATATATTTT
cdr3_aa: CASSQDRSPGGRSGNTIYF

v_call: TRBV19
clone_size: .
d_call: TRBD2
j_call: TRBJ2-2
cdr3_nt: TGTGCCAGTAGTAGGGTAGCGGGAGGGCCTGGCACCGGGGAGCTGTTTTTT
cdr3_aa: CASSRVAGGPGTGELFF

v_call: TRBV3-1/TRBV3-2
clone_size: .
d_call: TRBD2
j_call: TRBJ2-1
cdr3_nt: TGTGCCAGCAGCGGAGCACCGGGACTAGCGAAATACGGGTCCTACAATGAGCAGTTCTTC
cdr3_aa: CASSGAPGLAKYGSYNEQFF

v_call: TRBV5-1
clone_size: .
d_call: .
j_call: TRBJ1-4
cdr3_nt: TGCGCCAGCAGCTTGGGGCTGCAGGCTAATGAAAAACTGTTTTTT
cdr3_aa: CASSLGLQANEKLFF

v_call: TRBV27
clone_size: once
d_call: .
j_call: TRBJ2-7
cdr3_nt: TGTGCCAGCAGTTTCTACGACAGGATCCACTACGAGCAGTACTTC
cdr3_aa: CASSFYDRIHYEQYF

v_call: TRBV29-1
clone_size: .
d_call: TRBD2
j_call: TRBJ2-7
cdr3_nt: TGCAGCGTTGACCCGGGACTAGGCTACGAGCAGTACTTC
cdr3_aa: CSVDPGLGYEQYF

v_call: TRBV4-1
clone_size: .
d_call: TRBD1
j_call: TRBJ1-5
cdr3_nt: TGCGCCAGCAGCCAAGACAGGGGGCAAGGTCAGCCCCAGCATTTT
cdr3_aa: CASSQDRGQGQPQHF

v_call: TRBV18
clone_size: .
d_call: .
j_call: TRBJ1-3
cdr3_nt: TGTGCCAGCTCACCCTTGCCGAAGGGGGAGGGAAGCTCTGGAAACACCATATATTTT
cdr3_aa: CASSPLPKGEGSSGNTIYF

v_call: TRBV11-2
clone_size: .
d_call: TRBD1
j_call: TRBJ2-7
cdr3_nt: TGTGCCAGCAGCCCGAGATCAGGGGGCGAGCAGTACTTC
cdr3_aa: CASSPRSGGEQYF

v_call: TRBV6-1
clone_size: .
d_call: TRBD1
j_call: TRBJ2-5
cdr3_nt: TGTGCCAGCAGTGAACCCGGACAGGGGGCATCGGAGACCCAGTACTTC
cdr3_aa: CASSEPGQGASETQYF

v_call: TRBV20-1
clone_size: .
d_call: TRBD1
j_call: TRBJ1-5
cdr3_nt: TGCAGTGCTAGTGTAAAACAGGGGGGCAATCAGCCCCAGCATTTT
cdr3_aa: CSASVKQGGNQPQHF

v_call: TRBV11-2
clone_size: .
d_call: .
j_call: TRBJ2-7
cdr3_nt: TGTGCCAGCAGCTCCAACCAGTACGAGCAGTACTTC
cdr3_aa: CASSSNQYEQYF

v_call: TRBV15
clone_size: .
d_call: .
j_call: TRBJ2-4
cdr3_nt: TGTGCCACCAGCCCCGGGAGTCAGGGCCAGGACATTCAGTACTTC
cdr3_aa: CATSPGSQGQDIQYF

v_call: TRBV10-1
clone_size: .
d_call: TRBD2
j_call: TRBJ2-3
cdr3_nt: TGCGCCAGCAGTGAGACTAGCGGGACCGCAGATACGCAGTATTTT
cdr3_aa: CASSETSGTADTQYF

v_call: TRBV5-1
clone_size: .
d_call: .
j_call: TRBJ2-7
cdr3_nt: TGCGCCAGCAGTGGGGGGACTCCTTCCTACGAGCAGTACTTC
cdr3_aa: CASSGGTPSYEQYF

v_call: TRBV19
clone_size: .
d_call: .
j_call: TRBJ2-2
cdr3_nt: TGTGCCAGTAGTATTTGGGACTCCCAGAACACCGGGGAGCTGTTTTTT
cdr3_aa: CASSIWDSQNTGELFF

v_call: TRBV7-5
clone_size: .
d_call: .
j_call: TRBJ2-4
cdr3_nt: TGTGCCAGAAGCCCGCAGCCGACAGCGCACAAAAACATTCAGTACTTC
cdr3_aa: CARSPQPTAHKNIQYF

v_call: TRBV12-3/TRBV12-4
clone_size: .
d_call: .
j_call: TRBJ1-2
cdr3_nt: TGTGCCAGCAGTTCGTCGGATGACATTCTCTACACCTTC
cdr3_aa: CASSSSDDILYTF

v_call: TRBV24-1
clone_size: .
d_call: .
j_call: TRBJ2-7
cdr3_nt: TGTGCCACCAGTGAAGGCGGGAAGTACGAGCAGTACTTC
cdr3_aa: CATSEGGKYEQYF

v_call: TRBV7-3
clone_size: once
d_call: TRBD2
j_call: TRBJ2-1
cdr3_nt: TGTGCCAGCAGCTTGGGGGGGAACAGGTTAGGATCCTACAATGAGCAGTTCTTC
cdr3_aa: CASSLGGNRLGSYNEQFF

v_call: TRBV3-1/TRBV3-2
clone_size: once
d_call: .
j_call: TRBJ2-3
cdr3_nt: TGTGCCAGCAGCCAAGGGGCAAAGCGGGATACGCAGTATTTT
cdr3_aa: CASSQGAKRDTQYF

v_call: TRBV7-2
clone_size: .
d_call: .
j_call: TRBJ2-2
cdr3_nt: TGTGCCAGCAGCTTAGTGGGGGCTGTCACCGGGGAGCTGTTTTTT
cdr3_aa: CASSLVGAVTGELFF